What follows is one T cell receptor (beta chain) and its context. As yet, its antigen is unknown. This record belongs to a study of T cell responses to AZD1222 COVID-19 vaccine. The CDR3 is made up of 15 amino acids. V was pared by 0 bases and J by 3 bases, with 9 bases between. The germline gives CDR1 MNHEY, CDR2 SVGEGT. Overall study results and limits: Scientists sampled the repertoires only once the peak T cell response had passed. Baseline seropositivity occurred in only a handful of AZD1222 recipients. In a largely white British group with more females than males, clonal diversity was possibly underestimated. Spike regions recognized by vaccine-associated CD4 TCRs spanned the protein, led by 160-218 and 743-854.

The data were produced by immunoSEQ multiplex PCR, yet TCRdb's version contains in-frame clones alone and is incomplete. The sample consists of approximately 90,000 clones, approximately 89% of them appearing once. The chain joins TRBV6-2 or TRBV6-3 to TRBJ1-5, with D tentatively TRBD1 (6 bases). This clonotype was sampled from an adult who received the AZD1222 COVID-19 vaccine. Sequencing used peripheral blood, obtained 28 days after the second AZD1222 dose. The CDR3 is CASSYSGGSNQPQHF. The CDR3 bases are TGTGCCAGCAGTTACTCAGGGGGATCCAATCAGCCCCAGCATTTT.